The rows below give T cell receptor beta chains drawn from one sample of a study of blood T cell repertoires in COVID-19. The table came from immunoSEQ multiplex PCR; TCRdb's copy has only in-frame clones and leaves some out. Counted here are tens of thousands of clones, 65% to 85% occurring once; the ten biggest clones make up 4% to 5%. Sequenced sample: peripheral blood. Source of these receptors: a woman aged 60-75 years with acute or convalescent COVID-19. The CDR3 runs from the conserved cysteine through the conserved F or W. The D gene is left open where the match is weak. Some rows have no size entry. The others give once, few or many, or a class for an expanded clone.

TRBV7-9	12	NA	TRBJ1-1	NA	TGTGCCAGCAGCTTAATATCCACTGAAGCTTTCTTT	CASSLISTEAFF
TRBV15	12	NA	TRBJ2-3	NA	TGTGCCACCAGCATACAGGGAGATACGCAGTATTTT	CATSIQGDTQYF
TRBV15	14	NA	TRBJ2-1	NA	TGTGCCACCAGCAGTAGAAAAACCTACAATGAGCAGTTCTTC	CATSSRKTYNEQFF
TRBV6-1	17	TRBD2	TRBJ2-7	NA	TGTGCCAGCAGTGCCGGTAGCGGGAGGGCTCAAGGGGGGGAGCAGTACTTC	CASSAGSGRAQGGEQYF
TRBV4-1	19	NA	TRBJ1-4	NA	TGCGCCAGCAGCCAAGAACCGACATCCACCCATGCAACTAATGAAAAACTGTTTTTT	CASSQEPTSTHATNEKLFF
TRBV5-1	18	NA	TRBJ2-5	few	TGCGCCAGCAGCTTGGCCTTAGGTTTTCAGGGGCTGGGAGAGACCCAGTACTTC	CASSLALGFQGLGETQYF
TRBV3-1/TRBV3-2	16	NA	TRBJ1-2	NA	TGTGCCAGCAGCCAAAGTGTTACCAGGGGAAGCTATGGCTACACCTTC	CASSQSVTRGSYGYTF
TRBV30	11	NA	TRBJ1-2	NA	TGTGCCTGGAGCCCCCTCAGGGGCTACACCTTC	CAWSPLRGYTF
TRBV5-1	15	NA	TRBJ1-5	NA	TGCGCCAGCAGCTTGTATCCGGGATCAGGTCAGCCCCAGCATTTT	CASSLYPGSGQPQHF
TRBV7-9	14	NA	TRBJ1-1	NA	TGTGCCAGCAGCTTATTGAGTGCGGACACTGAAGCTTTCTTT	CASSLLSADTEAFF
TRBV14	21	TRBD1	TRBJ1-2	NA	TGTGCCAGCAGCCAAGATCTGGGGACAGCCACCTTGCGACATGCCCTCTATGGCTACACCTTC	CASSQDLGTATLRHALYGYTF
TRBV6-4	15	NA	TRBJ1-5	NA	TGTGCCAGCCTGACGCGCGGTATGGGCAATCAGCCCCAGCATTTT	CASLTRGMGNQPQHF
TRBV6-4	13	TRBD1	TRBJ1-2	NA	TGTGCCAGCAGAGGACAGGGTGGCTTTGGCTACACCTTC	CASRGQGGFGYTF
TRBV6-1	19	TRBD2	TRBJ2-1	NA	TGTGCCAGCAGTGAGGGACTAGCGGGAGGCCCGAGCTCCTACAATGAGCAGTTCTTC	CASSEGLAGGPSSYNEQFF
TRBV19	14	TRBD1	TRBJ1-1	NA	TGTGCCAGTAGTACTCCGACAGGGTATGCTGAAGCTTTCTTT	CASSTPTGYAEAFF
TRBV13	14	NA	TRBJ2-3	NA	TGTGCCAGCAGCTCTCAGACTAGCACAGATACGCAGTATTTT	CASSSQTSTDTQYF
TRBV11-2	15	NA	TRBJ1-4	NA	TGTGCCAGCAGCCCATTCAGAACAGATAATGAAAAACTGTTTTTT	CASSPFRTDNEKLFF
TRBV28	13	NA	TRBJ1-6	NA	TGTGCCAGCAGCCGGACAACGAATTCACCCCTCCACTTT	CASSRTTNSPLHF
TRBV19	12	NA	TRBJ1-2	NA	TGTGCCAGTCACACAGGAGGGTATGGCTACACCTTC	CASHTGGYGYTF
TRBV30	15	TRBD1	TRBJ1-6	NA	TGTGCCTGGAGGACCCGGGACAGGGTAAATTCACCCCTCCACTTT	CAWRTRDRVNSPLHF
TRBV5-1	14	NA	TRBJ2-2	NA	TGCGCCAGCAGCTTGGCAGGGAACACCGGGGAGCTGTTTTTT	CASSLAGNTGELFF
TRBV21-1	20	NA	TRBJ2-4	NA	TGTGCCAGCAGCAAACCCCGATGGACTAGCGGGGGTTTAGCCAAAAACATTCAGTACTTC	CASSKPRWTSGGLAKNIQYF
TRBV19	14	NA	TRBJ2-3	NA	TGTGCCAGTAGTTCCCAGTTAAGCACAGATACGCAGTATTTT	CASSSQLSTDTQYF
TRBV6-5	12	NA	TRBJ2-7	NA	TGTGCCAGCAACAGGTTCTCCTACGAGCAGTACTTC	CASNRFSYEQYF
TRBV2	15	TRBD1	TRBJ1-1	few	TGTGCCAGCACCCGAGACAGGGGGGAGAACACTGAAGCTTTCTTT	CASTRDRGENTEAFF
TRBV19	15	NA	TRBJ1-3	few	TGTGCCAGTACCCACCGACGGAGCTCTGGAAACACCATATATTTT	CASTHRRSSGNTIYF
TRBV19	15	TRBD1	TRBJ1-2	NA	TGTGCCAGTAGTATAGAAGCAGGGGGAAGATATGGCTACACCTTC	CASSIEAGGRYGYTF
TRBV7-3	14	NA	TRBJ2-5	NA	TGTGCCAGCAGTTTCAGGGTAGACCAAGAGACCCAGTACTTC	CASSFRVDQETQYF
TRBV5-1	15	TRBD1	TRBJ1-1	NA	TGCGCCAGCAGCTTGGGGGGTACAGGGGACACTGAAGCTTTCTTT	CASSLGGTGDTEAFF
TRBV6-4	11	TRBD1	TRBJ2-2	few	TGTGCGGGGACAGAGACCGGGGAGCTGTTTTTT	CAGTETGELFF
TRBV3-1/TRBV3-2	14	TRBD2	TRBJ2-7	NA	TGTGCCAGCAGCCAAGCGGGAGGGCTGGAGGAGCAGTACTTC	CASSQAGGLEEQYF
TRBV3-1/TRBV3-2	13	NA	TRBJ1-4	NA	TGTGCCAGCCAGGGGCTGGGCAGGGAAAAACTGTTTTTT	CASQGLGREKLFF
TRBV7-8	15	NA	TRBJ1-3	NA	TGTGCCAGCAGCCCCGCGGAGACTGCTGGAAACACCATATATTTT	CASSPAETAGNTIYF
TRBV15	15	TRBD2	TRBJ2-1	NA	TGTGCCACCAGCCTGGAGGGCGGGAGCGTAAATGAGCAGTTCTTC	CATSLEGGSVNEQFF
TRBV4-1	16	NA	TRBJ1-3	NA	TGCGCCAGCAGCCAAGATGTCGGGGTCTCTGGAAACACCATATATTTT	CASSQDVGVSGNTIYF
TRBV30	16	NA	TRBJ1-5	NA	TGTGCCTGGAGTGCCCCATGGACATATAGCAATCAGCCCCAGCATTTT	CAWSAPWTYSNQPQHF
TRBV18	16	TRBD1	TRBJ1-6	NA	TGTGCCAGCTCACGAGAGACAGGGGAAATCAATTCACCCCTCCACTTT	CASSRETGEINSPLHF
TRBV19	14	NA	TRBJ2-7	NA	TGTGCCAGTAGTATCGACAGGCCCCCCTACGAGCAGTACTTC	CASSIDRPPYEQYF
TRBV4-1	16	TRBD1	TRBJ1-4	NA	TGCGCCAGCAGCCTGCGGACAGGGGGTACTAATGAAAAACTGTTTTTT	CASSLRTGGTNEKLFF
TRBV7-3	15	TRBD2	TRBJ2-1	NA	TGTGCCAGCAGCAGAACTAGCGGGAGCACGAATGAGCAGTTCTTC	CASSRTSGSTNEQFF
TRBV5-1	15	TRBD2	TRBJ2-3	NA	TGCGCCACCCAAAGGCTCGCACTAGCGGGGGATACGCAGTATTTT	CATQRLALAGDTQYF
TRBV27	16	TRBD1	TRBJ2-3	NA	TGTGCCAGCAGTCTTTCACAGGGGGCTAGAACAGATACGCAGTATTTT	CASSLSQGARTDTQYF
TRBV5-1	16	TRBD1	TRBJ2-2	NA	TGCGCCAGCAGCTCCGGGACAGGGAGCGAAACCGGGGAGCTGTTTTTT	CASSSGTGSETGELFF
TRBV19	14	TRBD1	TRBJ1-1	NA	TGTGCCAGTAGCCTCTCGACAGGGGACACTGAAGCTTTCTTT	CASSLSTGDTEAFF
TRBV29-1	13	TRBD1	TRBJ1-5	NA	TGCAGCGTTGCGACAGGGGTGAATCAGCCCCAGCATTTT	CSVATGVNQPQHF
TRBV4-1	13	NA	TRBJ1-2	few	TGCGCCAGCAGCCAAGGTTTGAGTCCAGGCGTCGCCTTC	CASSQGLSPGVAF
TRBV13	17	TRBD1	TRBJ1-1	NA	TGTGCCAGCAGCTTAAGTGGTGGACAGGGAATGAACACTGAAGCTTTCTTT	CASSLSGGQGMNTEAFF
TRBV14	17	TRBD1	TRBJ1-2	NA	TGTGCCAGCAGCCAAAGGGGGACAGGGGCTCTGAGAGACGGCTACACCTTC	CASSQRGTGALRDGYTF
TRBV7-9	13	NA	TRBJ2-5	NA	TGTGCCAGCAGCTCTGACCTCGGGGAGACCCAGTACTTC	CASSSDLGETQYF
TRBV13	14	NA	TRBJ1-1	once	TGTGCCAGCAGTCGACCCGACATGAGCACTGAAGCTTTCTTT	CASSRPDMSTEAFF
TRBV21-1	16	NA	TRBJ1-3	NA	TGTGCCAGCAGCAAATTGGGGAGAATCTCTGGAAACACCATATATTTT	CASSKLGRISGNTIYF
TRBV25-1	13	NA	TRBJ2-1	NA	TGTGCCAGCAGTCTACCCCTTAACAGTGAGCAGTTCTTC	CASSLPLNSEQFF
TRBV30	13	NA	TRBJ2-1	NA	TGTGCCTGGAGTTCAGGGGCCTACAATGAGCAGTTCTTC	CAWSSGAYNEQFF
TRBV9	15	TRBD1	TRBJ1-1	once	TGTGCCAGCAGCGTAGCGGGGACAGGGGGGACTGAAGCTTTCTTT	CASSVAGTGGTEAFF
TRBV27	15	NA	TRBJ2-3	NA	TGTGCCAGCAGTTTGTATGGGACTGTCACAGATACGCAGTATTTT	CASSLYGTVTDTQYF
TRBV6-5	13	NA	TRBJ1-5	NA	TGTGCCAGCACCTCCAATCAGAATCAGCCCCAGCATTTT	CASTSNQNQPQHF